The clone carrying this T cell receptor (beta chain) has ten or more counts. Its antigen is currently unknown. This sample was included in a study of early T cells in non-severe SARS-CoV-2 infection. Losses at the gene ends were 5 bases for V and 5 bases for J; bases not matched to a gene: 2. The CDR3 spans 13 residues. The germline V gene encodes CDR1 SGHTA and CDR2 FQGTGA. TCRdb redid the calling of the 5' RACE reads with MiXCR, one entry per CDR3 protein. Of roughly 97,000 distinct CDR3 sequences in the sample, 9.5% to 11% were seen once. Points from the study as a whole: Comparison of clonotypes with VDJdb favored anti-spike CD8 responses while missing private and CD4 specificities.

The receptor was derived from an adult who was a healthcare worker with PCR-confirmed SARS-CoV-2 infection or an uninfected control (not recorded which). Sequences were derived from whole blood, sampled at baseline. This chain joins TRBV7-3 and TRBJ2-2; 7 bases are a match to TRBD2. CDR3 in amino acids: CASSPRETGELFF. DNA of the CDR3: TGTGCCAGCAGCCCGCGGGAGACCGGGGAGCTGTTTTTT. Combining the CDR3 with reference TRBV7-3 and TRBJ2-2 gives the whole variable domain GAGVSQTPSNKVTEKGKYVELRCDPISGHTALYWYRQSLGQGPEFLIYFQGTGAADDSGLPNDRFFAVRPEGSVSTLKIQRTERGDSAVYLCASSPRETGELFFGEGSRLTVL.